This entry lists 27 T cell receptor beta chains sequenced from one sample in a study of cytomegalovirus exposure and HLA in healthy donors (TCRdb year 2017). The library was obtained by the immunoSEQ multiplex PCR assay. A mixture of 60 forward primers for TCR Vbeta segments and 13 reverse primers for TCR Jbeta segments was used in the multiplex PCR. Here the immuneACCESS table is served through TCRdb, limited to in-frame sequences with V and J called. Missing clones are a known gap in these copies; in checked studies unresolved V genes cover under half, and the rest lacks a known reason. The sample table records 85,000 to 100,000 clones; around 59% of these occur just once. The ten largest make up approximately 2.2% of the sample. The source material was PBMCs. The origin of the receptors is a human donor in good health.

The chain joins TRBV7-6 to TRBJ1-1; 7 bases are a match to TRBD1. Germline-derived CDR1 and CDR2 are SGHVS and FNYEAQ. The CDR3 has 15 residues. With 3 bases clipped from V and 2 bases from J, the junction kept 6 bases outside the gene matches. The CDR3 here is CASSFMGQSNTEAFF. The CDR3 region has the DNA TGTGCCAGCAGCTTCATGGGACAGAGTAACACTGAAGCTTTCTTT.

This clone has only one observation. The J gene is TRBJ1-1, the V gene TRBV7-2; D is perhaps TRBD1 (5 bases). The ends were cut back, 5 bases at V and 1 base at J, with 8 bases in the middle. The CDR3 has 13 residues. Germline V gives CDR1 SGHTA, CDR2 FQGNSA. In DNA form, the CDR3 reads TGTGCCAGCAGCAATCAGGGGAACACTGAAGCTTTCTTT. Encoded protein: CASSNQGNTEAFF.

The genes are TRBV6-5 and TRBJ1-5, with 8 bases identical to TRBD1. From germline, CDR1 is MNHEY and CDR2 SVGAGI. V dropped 4 bases and J dropped 4; count of bases not matched to a gene: 6. This CDR3 comprises 15 residues. DNA of the CDR3: TGTGCCAGCAGTTCGACCGACAGGGGTAATCAGCCCCAGCATTTT. Protein product: CASSSTDRGNQPQHF.

The V gene is TRBV5-1, the J gene TRBJ2-1, with D maybe TRBD1 (5 bases). From germline, CDR1 is SGHRS and CDR2 YFSETQ. V shed 0 bases and J shed 2 bases, with 9 bases lying between them. The CDR3 totals 15 residues. CDR3 in amino acids: CASSLVWGPYNEQFF. The DNA of the CDR3 is TGCGCCAGCAGCTTGGTATGGGGCCCCTACAATGAGCAGTTCTTC.

The chain joins TRBV5-5 to TRBJ1-2; D perhaps matches TRBD1 (5 bases). The CDR3 runs 12 residues. The germline gives CDR1 SGHKS, CDR2 YYEKEE (reference sequence). Trimming stripped 4 bases from V and 8 bases from J, with 12 bases between. CDR3 in amino acids: CASSRGNGGYTF. The CDR3 DNA is TGTGCCAGCAGCCGGGGGAATGGCGGCTACACCTTC.

This clone was counted only a few times. The rearrangement links TRBV19 to TRBJ1-4, with a weak D call TRBD1 (5 bases). CDR3 length equals 14 residues. Trimming stripped 5 bases from V and 8 bases from J, with 15 bases between. Germline V gene data show CDR1 as LNHDA and CDR2 as SQIVND (reference sequence). The CDR3 spells CASSPTGSPEKLFF. The DNA of the CDR3 is TGTGCCAGTAGTCCCACAGGATCCCCGGAAAAACTGTTTTTT.

The chain employs TRBV5-1 and TRBJ1-5, with D perhaps matching TRBD1 (6 bases). This CDR3 is built from 14 residues. In germline, CDR1 is SGHRS, CDR2 YFSETQ. The V end was cut by 4 bases, the J end by 2 bases, with 10 bases between. The CDR3 loop is CASSPGDGNQPQHF. The CDR3 bases are TGCGCCAGCAGCCCAGGGGACGGCAATCAGCCCCAGCATTTT.

The J gene is TRBJ1-5, the V gene TRBV18; 8 bases match TRBD1. The CDR3 spans 16 residues. Germline CDR1 KGHSH, CDR2 LQKENI. V trimming: 1 base; J trimming: 0 bases; junction bases outside the gene matches: 2. The CDR3 DNA sequence: TGTGCCAGCTCACCACGGACAGGGATTAGCAATCAGCCCCAGCATTTT. Protein product: CASSPRTGISNQPQHF.

This chain connects TRBV13 to TRBJ1-1, with D perhaps TRBD1 (6 bases). The CDR3 sequence is 14 residues long. V lost 8 bases, J lost 1 base, and 14 bases lay in between. CDR1 is PRHDT, CDR2 FYEKMQ, per germline (reference sequence). CDR3 region: CASGRVQGNTEAFF. As DNA, the CDR3 is TGTGCCAGCGGGAGAGTACAGGGGAACACTGAAGCTTTCTTT.

The V gene is TRBV11-2, the J gene TRBJ1-1; possibly TRBD1 for D (5 bases). The CDR3 runs to 14 residues. Between the trimmed V and J ends, which lost 5 bases and 5 bases, there was a span of 15 bases. Germline V gives CDR1 SGHAT, CDR2 FQNNGV. The CDR3 spells CASSKVGPWTEAFF. In nucleotides, the CDR3 is TGTGCCAGCAGCAAAGTGGGGCCCTGGACTGAAGCTTTCTTT.

The CDR3 sequence: CASSLEGHMSSYEQYF. The CDR3 coding sequence is TGTGCCAGCAGCTTAGAGGGACACATGAGCTCCTACGAGCAGTACTTC. The V gene is TRBV7-2, the J gene TRBJ2-7; a weak D match, TRBD1 (6 bases). The V gene's germline CDR1 is SGHTA and CDR2 FQGNSA. The CDR3 is 16 residues long. V was clipped by 1 base and J by 0 bases, with 13 bases between them.

The chain employs TRBV9 and TRBJ1-4; TRBD1 agrees at 8 bases. Germline V gene sequence: CDR1 SGDLS, CDR2 YYNGEE. The CDR3 is made up of 15 amino acids. V trimming: 1 base; J trimming: 6 bases; junction bases outside the gene matches: 5. CDR3: CASSVKDRDHEKLFF. The CDR3 nucleotides read TGTGCCAGCAGCGTAAAGGACAGGGACCATGAAAAACTGTTTTTT.

Only a few counts were recorded for this clone. The rearrangement links TRBV9 to TRBJ1-1; 8 bases are shared with TRBD1. Germline V gene lookup returns CDR1 SGDLS and CDR2 YYNGEE. After removal of 4 bases from V and 2 bases from J, the junction contained 7 bases not matched to a gene. The CDR3 has 15 amino acids. In DNA, the CDR3 is TGTGCCAGCAGCACCGGGGACAGGACTAACACTGAAGCTTTCTTT. It encodes CASSTGDRTNTEAFF.

The chain joins TRBV19 to TRBJ2-1; 12 nucleotides agree with TRBD2. The CDR3 contains 17 residues. Trimming removed 4 bases from V and 4 bases from J; junction bases left unmatched: 8. Germline CDR1 and CDR2: LNHDA and SQIVND (reference sequence). CDR3: CASSRTSGGLVYNEQFF. Written as DNA, the CDR3 is TGTGCCAGTAGTAGAACTAGCGGGGGGCTAGTATACAATGAGCAGTTCTTC.

Of note for this clone: One end of the junction is discordant with germline, which a read error may explain. V and J are TRBV7-9 and TRBJ1-2; maybe TRBD1 (6 bases). The CDR3 sequence is 14 residues long. CDR1 is SEHNR and CDR2 is FQNEAQ in the germline V gene (reference sequence). The CDR3 DNA is TGTGCCAGCAGCTTAGCCAGGGGCCTACCCCTTTTCGCCTTC. This encodes CASSLARGLPLFAF.

V is TRBV11-2 and J is TRBJ2-7, with D maybe TRBD2 (7 bases). CDR3 length equals 15 residues. Germline V gene sequence: CDR1 SGHAT, CDR2 FQNNGV. The ends were cut back, 1 base at V and 6 bases at J, with 16 bases in the middle. CDR3 region: CASSLGGGGLGEQYF. The CDR3 DNA follows: TGTGCCAGCAGCTTAGGAGGGGGGGGTCTCGGCGAGCAGTACTTC.

A few counts support this clone. J is TRBJ1-1 and V is TRBV4-3; 7 bases align to TRBD1. This CDR3 region has 14 residues. With 1 base clipped from V and 4 bases from J, the junction kept 3 bases outside the gene matches. Germline V gives CDR1 LGHNA, CDR2 YSLEER. The CDR3 nucleotides read TGCGCCAGCAGCCAAGTACAGGGGACCACTGAAGCTTTCTTT. This encodes CASSQVQGTTEAFF.

V is TRBV12-1 and J is TRBJ2-7; the D segment call TRBD1 is taken from the table without a DNA check. TRBV12-1 constitutes a pseudogene. CDR3 length equals 12 residues. The CDR3 DNA is TGTGCCAGCAGCTTTATCCGGGACATCCGGTACTTC. Amino acids: CASSFIRDIRYF.

This clone was seen more than once but under ten times. The V call is TRBV5-1, the J call TRBJ2-5, with TRBD2 as a possible D gene (7 bases). V was clipped by 5 bases and J by 1 base, with 21 bases between them. Per the germline V gene, CDR1 is SGHRS and CDR2 is YFSETQ. The CDR3 runs to 17 residues. The CDR3 region is CASRPDRGGAGQETQYF. The CDR3, as DNA: TGCGCCAGCAGGCCCGATAGAGGGGGGGCCGGCCAAGAGACCCAGTACTTC.

By its share, this clone is medium-sized. V usage is TRBV7-9 and J usage is TRBJ2-1; D call uncertain. The germline V gene encodes CDR1 SEHNR and CDR2 FQNEAQ (reference sequence). The CDR3 covers 15 residues. V shed 1 base and J shed 0 bases, with 7 bases lying between them. The CDR3 DNA reads as TGTGCCAGCAGCTTAGGTGCTAGCTCCTACAATGAGCAGTTCTTC. It encodes CASSLGASSYNEQFF.

The chain joins TRBV7-9 to TRBJ1-6, with TRBD1 matching over 12 bases. The length of the CDR3 is 15 residues. The germline V gene has CDR1 SEHNR and CDR2 FQNEAQ (reference sequence). The V gene end was trimmed by 5 bases and the J gene end by 12 bases; junction bases not matched to a gene: 8. The CDR3 DNA is TGTGCCAGCAGCGCCCCCGGGACAGGGGGCTTACCCCTCCACTTT. Amino acids: CASSAPGTGGLPLHF.

V is TRBV11-3 and J is TRBJ2-5; D call uncertain. In germline, CDR1 is SGHNT, CDR2 YENEEA. V lost 5 bases and J lost 1, with 11 bases in between. The CDR3 spans 14 residues. CDR3 in DNA: TGTGCCAGCAGCGCGCCGATAGCCCAAGAGACCCAGTACTTC. This codes for CASSAPIAQETQYF.

This clone was seen only a few times. This chain connects TRBV19 to TRBJ1-5, with 7 bases fitting TRBD1. The CDR3 totals 15 residues. Germline loops: CDR1 LNHDA, CDR2 SQIVND (reference sequence). J gave up 6 bases and V 8 bases, and 13 bases lay outside the gene matches. CDR3 sequence (DNA): TGTGCCAGTGGCCGCGGACAGGCCAGTGGTCAGCCCCAGCATTTT. Its translation is CASGRGQASGQPQHF.

The gene calls are TRBV4-1 and TRBJ2-1; a weak D match, TRBD1 (6 bases). CDR1 and CDR2 from the germline V gene are MGHRA and YSYEKL. The CDR3 has 16 residues. Trimming took 1 base from V and 2 from J, leaving 12 bases between them. The CDR3 reads CASSQAGGTAYNEQFF. CDR3 in DNA: TGCGCCAGCAGCCAAGCTGGGGGCACTGCCTACAATGAGCAGTTCTTC.

The CDR3 nucleotides read TGCGCCAGCAGCCATGGACGGACAGGGGGAGAGACCCAGTACTTC. Protein sequence: CASSHGRTGGETQYF. The V gene is TRBV4-3, the J gene TRBJ2-5; 10 bases align to TRBD1. The CDR3 loop spans 15 amino acids. Germline CDR1 and CDR2: LGHNA and YSLEER. V dropped 3 bases and J dropped 4; count of bases not matched to a gene: 5.

The chain is built from TRBV4-3 and TRBJ2-7; 9 positions match TRBD1. The ends lost 3 bases at V and 5 bases at J; junction bases unmatched: 8. The CDR3 runs to 15 residues. Germline values: CDR1 LGHNA, CDR2 YSLEER. The CDR3 loop is CASSQTGTGSHEQYF. In DNA, the CDR3 is TGCGCCAGCAGCCAGACCGGGACAGGGTCCCACGAGCAGTACTTC.

J is TRBJ1-5 and V is TRBV5-6, with D possibly being TRBD1 (5 bases). This CDR3 has 15 amino acids. Per germline, CDR1 SGHDT and CDR2 YYEEEE. Trimming took off 3 bases at V and 5 bases at J, with 15 bases between the two ends. In DNA form, the CDR3 reads TGTGCCAGCAGCTCCATTCGGGGGAGCCATCAGCCCCAGCATTTT. Its translation: CASSSIRGSHQPQHF.